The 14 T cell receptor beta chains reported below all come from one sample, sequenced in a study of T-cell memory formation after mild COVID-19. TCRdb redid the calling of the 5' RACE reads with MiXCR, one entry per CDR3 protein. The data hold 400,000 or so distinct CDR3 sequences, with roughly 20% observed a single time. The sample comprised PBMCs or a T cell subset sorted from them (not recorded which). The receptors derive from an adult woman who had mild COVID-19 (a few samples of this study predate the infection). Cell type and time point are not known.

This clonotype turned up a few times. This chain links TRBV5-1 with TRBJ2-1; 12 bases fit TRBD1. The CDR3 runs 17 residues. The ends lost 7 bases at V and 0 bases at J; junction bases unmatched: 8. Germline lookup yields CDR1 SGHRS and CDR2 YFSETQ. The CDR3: CASGSGTGGNSYNEQFF. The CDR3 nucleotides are TGCGCCAGCGGCTCCGGGACAGGGGGCAACTCCTACAATGAGCAGTTCTTC.

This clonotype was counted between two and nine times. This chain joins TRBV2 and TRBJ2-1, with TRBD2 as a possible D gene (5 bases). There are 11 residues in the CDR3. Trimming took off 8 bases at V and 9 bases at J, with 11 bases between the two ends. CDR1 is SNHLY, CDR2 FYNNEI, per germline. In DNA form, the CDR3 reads TGTGCCAGCGTCACTAGTATTGAGCAGTTCTTC. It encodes CASVTSIEQFF. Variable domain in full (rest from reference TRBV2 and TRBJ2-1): EPEVTQTPSHQVTQMGQEVILRCVPISNHLYFYWYRQILGQKVEFLVSFYNNEISEKSEIFDDQFSVERPDGSNFTLKIRSTKLEDSAMYFCASVTSIEQFFGPGTRLTVL.

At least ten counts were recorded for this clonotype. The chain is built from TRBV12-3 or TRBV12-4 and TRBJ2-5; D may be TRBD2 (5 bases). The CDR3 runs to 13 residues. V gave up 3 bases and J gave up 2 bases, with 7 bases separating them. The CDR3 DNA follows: TGTGCCAGCAGTTTTGGAGGTCAAGAGACCCAGTACTTC. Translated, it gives CASSFGGQETQYF.

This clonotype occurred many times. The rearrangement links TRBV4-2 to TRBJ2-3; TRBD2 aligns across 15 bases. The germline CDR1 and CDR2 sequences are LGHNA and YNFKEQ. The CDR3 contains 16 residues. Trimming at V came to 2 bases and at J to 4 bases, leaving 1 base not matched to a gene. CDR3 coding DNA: TGTGCCAGCAGCCAATGGACTAGCGGGGGGGCAGATACGCAGTATTTT. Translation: CASSQWTSGGADTQYF.

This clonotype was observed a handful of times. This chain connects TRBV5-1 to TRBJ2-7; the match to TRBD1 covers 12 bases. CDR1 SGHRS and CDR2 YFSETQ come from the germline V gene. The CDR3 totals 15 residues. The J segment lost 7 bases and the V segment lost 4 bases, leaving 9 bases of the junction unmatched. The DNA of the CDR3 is TGCGCCAGCAGCAACTGGGACAGGGGGCGAGAGGAGCAGTACTTC. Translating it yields CASSNWDRGREEQYF.

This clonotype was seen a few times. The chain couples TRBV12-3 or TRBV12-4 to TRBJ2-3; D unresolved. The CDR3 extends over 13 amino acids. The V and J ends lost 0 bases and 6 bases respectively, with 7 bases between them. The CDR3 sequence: CASSLAGVDTQYF. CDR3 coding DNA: TGTGCCAGCAGTTTAGCTGGAGTGGATACGCAGTATTTT.

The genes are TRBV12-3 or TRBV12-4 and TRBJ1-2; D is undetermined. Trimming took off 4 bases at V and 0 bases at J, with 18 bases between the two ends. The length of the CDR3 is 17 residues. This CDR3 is CASSSLGRSSTNYGYTF. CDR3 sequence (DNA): TGTGCCAGCAGTTCCCTTGGACGGTCGTCCACTAACTATGGCTACACCTTC.

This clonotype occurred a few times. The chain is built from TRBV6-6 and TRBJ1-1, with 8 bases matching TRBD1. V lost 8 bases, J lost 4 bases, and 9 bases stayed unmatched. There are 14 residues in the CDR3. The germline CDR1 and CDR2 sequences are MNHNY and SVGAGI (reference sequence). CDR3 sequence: CASGRQGRGTEAFF. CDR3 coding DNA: TGTGCCAGCGGGCGACAGGGGAGGGGCACTGAAGCTTTCTTT.

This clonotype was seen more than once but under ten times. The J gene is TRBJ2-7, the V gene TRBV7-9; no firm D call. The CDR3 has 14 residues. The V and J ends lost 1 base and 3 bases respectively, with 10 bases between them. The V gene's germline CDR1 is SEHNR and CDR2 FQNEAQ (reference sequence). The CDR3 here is CASSLVGSFYEQYF. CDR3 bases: TGTGCCAGCAGCTTAGTCGGCAGTTTCTACGAGCAGTACTTC.

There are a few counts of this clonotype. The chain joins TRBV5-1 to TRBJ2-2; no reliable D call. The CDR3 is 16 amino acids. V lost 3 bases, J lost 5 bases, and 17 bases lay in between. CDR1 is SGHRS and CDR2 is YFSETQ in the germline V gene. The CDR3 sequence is CASSSSAGRSTGELFF. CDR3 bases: TGCGCCAGCAGCTCCTCAGCAGGACGGTCAACCGGGGAGCTGTTTTTT.

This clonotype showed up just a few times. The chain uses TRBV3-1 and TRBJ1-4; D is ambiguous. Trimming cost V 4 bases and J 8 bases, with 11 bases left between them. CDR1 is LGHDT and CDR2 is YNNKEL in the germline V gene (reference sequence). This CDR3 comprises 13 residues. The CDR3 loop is CASSPPFGEKLFF. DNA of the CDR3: TGTGCCAGCAGCCCCCCCTTTGGGGAAAAACTGTTTTTT.

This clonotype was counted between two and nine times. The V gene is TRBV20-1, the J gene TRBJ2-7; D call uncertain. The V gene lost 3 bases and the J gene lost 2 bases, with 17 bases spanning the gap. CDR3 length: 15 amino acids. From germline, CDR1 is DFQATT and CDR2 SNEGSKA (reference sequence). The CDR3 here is CSASPRSVNPYEQYF. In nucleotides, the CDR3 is TGCAGTGCTAGCCCAAGGTCCGTTAACCCCTACGAGCAGTACTTC.

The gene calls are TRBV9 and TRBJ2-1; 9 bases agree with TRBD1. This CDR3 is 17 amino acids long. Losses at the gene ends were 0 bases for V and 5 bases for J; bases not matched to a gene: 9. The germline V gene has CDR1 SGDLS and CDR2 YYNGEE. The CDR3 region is CASSVDIGTGINNEQFF. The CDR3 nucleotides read TGTGCCAGCAGCGTAGATATCGGGACAGGGATCAACAATGAGCAGTTCTTC.

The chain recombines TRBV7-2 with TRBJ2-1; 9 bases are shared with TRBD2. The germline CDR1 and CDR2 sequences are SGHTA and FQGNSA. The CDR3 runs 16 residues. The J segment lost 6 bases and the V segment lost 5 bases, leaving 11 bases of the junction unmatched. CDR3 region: CASSTVAGDPGNEQFF. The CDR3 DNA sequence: TGTGCCAGCAGCACAGTAGCGGGAGATCCAGGCAATGAGCAGTTCTTC.